The clone carrying this TCR beta chain showed up just a few times. Its specificity is unknown. This sample was taken from a study of shared clonotypes between healthy human individuals. The length of the CDR3 is 14 residues. The germline V gene has CDR1 MDHEN and CDR2 SYDVKM. Trimming removed 4 bases from V and 1 base from J, with 10 bases in between. Findings of the study overall: Naive subsets typically showed greater estimated richness than memory subsets.

Clones were sequenced by immunoSEQ multiplex PCR, and TCRdb holds only the in-frame ones, with some missing. The data contain millions of clones, approximately 94% of them singletons. The TCR sequence derives from a young man in good health. Sequencing was done on a sample of naive CD4+ T cells sorted from blood. Subset: CD45RA+ positively selected. The rearrangement uses TRBV28 and TRBJ1-1; D not certain. CDR3 DNA: TGTGCCAGCAGTTCCCTCACACCGAACACTGAAGCTTTCTTT. This gives the protein CASSSLTPNTEAFF.